This is a list of T cell receptor beta chains from one sample in a study of T cells in Graves' hyperthyroidism and ophthalmopathy. TCRdb reanalysed the multiplex PCR reads using MiXCR and keeps one entry per CDR3 protein. The profile shows roughly 560,000 distinct CDR3 sequences, about 15% of them singletons. The sample comprised blood. These receptors were obtained from a woman between 40 and 50 years old with Graves' ophthalmopathy. Both conserved end residues are part of each CDR3. Each record gives: J gene, V gene, clone size, D gene, CDR3 DNA, CDR3 protein. D genes are given only for firm matches. Where a row states a size, it is once, few, many or the class of an expanded clone; other rows omit it.

TRBJ1-1,TRBV3-1,NA,NA,TGTGCCAGCAGCCAAGATTGGACAGATCTGAACACTGAAGCTTTCTTT,CASSQDWTDLNTEAFF
TRBJ2-7,TRBV7-9,NA,NA,TGTGCCAGCAGCCCCGCTGGGGGGGGCGGCTACGAGCAGTACTTC,CASSPAGGGGYEQYF
TRBJ2-7,TRBV28,many,NA,TGTGCCAGCAGTGCCCCAGACGAGCAGTACTTC,CASSAPDEQYF
TRBJ1-6,TRBV12-3/TRBV12-4,NA,NA,TGTGCCAGCAGTTTGGGGGCCAGCTCCTATAATTCACCCCTCCACTTT,CASSLGASSYNSPLHF
TRBJ1-1,TRBV28,many,NA,TGTGCCAGCAGTTTCGACCTCAGGTCTGAAGCTTTCTTT,CASSFDLRSEAFF
TRBJ2-7,TRBV12-3/TRBV12-4,many,NA,TGTGCCAGCAGTGGACCCGAAAAACCCTACGAGCAGTACTTC,CASSGPEKPYEQYF
TRBJ1-5,TRBV19,many,TRBD1,TGTGCCAGTAGTATTACGGGACAGGGAGTGTATTTGGGCAATCAGCCCCAGCATTTT,CASSITGQGVYLGNQPQHF
TRBJ2-5,TRBV20-1,many,TRBD1,TGCAGTGCTAGACCCACAGGGGCGCTCCAAGAGACCCAGTACTTC,CSARPTGALQETQYF
TRBJ2-7,TRBV15,many,NA,TGTGCCACCAGCTATGTAGCGGATTCCTACGAGCAGTACTTC,CATSYVADSYEQYF
TRBJ2-7,TRBV27,NA,TRBD1,TGTGCCAGCAGTCCCAGGACAGGAGTGACCTACGAGCAGTACTTC,CASSPRTGVTYEQYF
TRBJ2-7,TRBV20-1,many,TRBD1,TGCAGTGCTAGAGACGACAGGGACCCGGAAGCGCAGTACTTC,CSARDDRDPEAQYF
TRBJ2-7,TRBV19,once,TRBD2,TGTGCCAACGAGCGGGACTGGGAGCAGTACTTC,CANERDWEQYF
TRBJ1-1,TRBV6-4,many,NA,TGTGCCAGCAGTGACGGTCTTCGGGATAGGGACACTGAAGCTTTCTTT,CASSDGLRDRDTEAFF
TRBJ2-2,TRBV9,few,TRBD2,TGTGCCAGCAGCCTTCCAAGCGGGAGGGCCGTCGGGGAGCTGTTTTTT,CASSLPSGRAVGELFF
TRBJ1-2,TRBV10-3,many,NA,TGTGCCATCAGCCCCAGCCGGAACGTCTATGGCTACACCTTC,CAISPSRNVYGYTF
TRBJ1-2,TRBV12-3/TRBV12-4,many,TRBD1,TGTGCCAGCAGTCTGGGACAGGGGCGGGAGAGCTACACCTTC,CASSLGQGRESYTF
TRBJ1-6,TRBV28,NA,TRBD1,TGTGCCAGTGACAGGGGGCATTCACCCCTCCACTTT,CASDRGHSPLHF
TRBJ1-2,TRBV12-3/TRBV12-4,many,NA,TGTGCCAGCAGTCTAGGACAGATTTACACCTTC,CASSLGQIYTF
TRBJ2-7,TRBV11-1,many,NA,TGTGCCAGCAGCTCTCTTTACAGGGACCTCTCCTACGAGCAGTACTTC,CASSSLYRDLSYEQYF
TRBJ1-1,TRBV20-1,many,NA,TGCAGTGCTAGTAAAGGGAACACTGAAGCTTTCTTT,CSASKGNTEAFF
TRBJ2-7,TRBV15,many,TRBD1,TGTGCCACCAGGGGGACAGGGGCCCACGAGCAGTACTTC,CATRGTGAHEQYF
TRBJ2-2,TRBV6-2/TRBV6-3,many,NA,TGTGCCAGCAGTACGTGGACACCTGCGAACACCGGGGAGCTGTTTTTT,CASSTWTPANTGELFF
TRBJ1-1,TRBV18,few,NA,TGTGCCAGCTCACCAACCACGGGGGACACTGAAGCTTTCTTT,CASSPTTGDTEAFF
TRBJ2-5,TRBV28,many,TRBD2,TGTGCCAGCAGTTCCCTCGCTAGCGGGAGTCTTCAAGAGACCCAGTACTTC,CASSSLASGSLQETQYF
TRBJ2-7,TRBV28,many,NA,TGTGCCAGCAGCCTTGGGTATGGCGGTTCCTACGAGCAGTACTTC,CASSLGYGGSYEQYF
TRBJ2-1,TRBV11-2,many,NA,TGTGCCAGCAGCTTAGAAAGGGGTACGTCCCATCACTCCTACAATGAGCAGTTCTTC,CASSLERGTSHHSYNEQFF
TRBJ2-7,TRBV20-1,many,TRBD1,TGCAGTGCTCGGACAGGGGACGAGCAGTACTTC,CSARTGDEQYF
TRBJ2-7,TRBV12-3/TRBV12-4,many,NA,TGTGCCAGCAGTCTGGGGGGGCAGGTCGAGCAGTACTTC,CASSLGGQVEQYF
TRBJ2-5,TRBV24-1,many,TRBD1,TGTGCCACCAGTGATTTGGGGGACAGGGGAGGAGAGACCCAGTACTTC,CATSDLGDRGGETQYF
TRBJ2-3,TRBV5-1,NA,NA,TGCGCCAGCAGCTTTTTATTTGGGTCCACAGATACGCAGTATTTT,CASSFLFGSTDTQYF
TRBJ2-6,TRBV10-3,many,TRBD2,TGTGCCATCAGTGAGTTACTAGCGGGAGTCGCCGGGGCCAACGTCCTGACTTTC,CAISELLAGVAGANVLTF
TRBJ2-2,TRBV6-2/TRBV6-3,many,NA,TGTGCCAGCATTGAAGCGAACACCGGGGAGCTGTTTTTT,CASIEANTGELFF
TRBJ1-1,TRBV2,few,NA,TGTGCCAGCAGGAGGCGGATAGAGAACACTGAAGCTTTCTTT,CASRRRIENTEAFF
TRBJ1-1,TRBV2,many,NA,TGTGCCAGCAGTGATTGGTCTGAAGCTTTCTTT,CASSDWSEAFF
TRBJ2-6,TRBV6-4,many,NA,TGTGCCAGCAGCCTCGAGAGTGGTGGGGCCAACGTCCTGACTTTC,CASSLESGGANVLTF
TRBJ2-6,TRBV7-3,many,TRBD1,TGTGCCAGCAGCCCGTGGAACAGGGGGCGCGACGGGGCCAACGTCCTGACTTTC,CASSPWNRGRDGANVLTF
TRBJ2-7,TRBV2,many,NA,TGTGCCAGCGCCGTAGGGCGCGGAGACTACGAGCAGTACTTC,CASAVGRGDYEQYF
TRBJ2-3,TRBV28,NA,NA,TGTGCCAGCAGTTTATGGGACGGATTAACTAGCACAGATACGCAGTATTTT,CASSLWDGLTSTDTQYF
TRBJ2-5,TRBV5-1,NA,TRBD2,TGCGCCAGCAGCTTGTCCGAGCGGGAGGGCGCAAAGACCCAGTACTTC,CASSLSEREGAKTQYF
TRBJ1-2,TRBV5-1,NA,TRBD1,TGCGCCAGCAGCCGCTCCCAGGGGGAAAGCTATGGCTACACCTTC,CASSRSQGESYGYTF
TRBJ2-5,TRBV7-9,many,NA,TGTGCCAGCAGCTTTTCGATTGGCCAAGAGACCCAGTACTTC,CASSFSIGQETQYF
TRBJ2-2,TRBV27,few,TRBD1,TGTGCCTCTACCCGGGACAGGATAAACACCGGGGAGCTGTTTTTT,CASTRDRINTGELFF
TRBJ1-2,TRBV28,many,NA,TGTGCCAGCAGTTGGGTAATCTTCAACTATGGCTACACCTTC,CASSWVIFNYGYTF
TRBJ2-6,TRBV11-1,many,TRBD1,TGTGCCAGCAGCGCTGGACAGGGTATCTCTGGGGCCAACGTCCTGACTTTC,CASSAGQGISGANVLTF
TRBJ2-1,TRBV12-3/TRBV12-4,few,NA,TGTGCCAGCAGTTATCTGGGTGAGCAGTTCTTC,CASSYLGEQFF
TRBJ2-7,TRBV19,few,NA,TGTGCCAGTAGCGTAGGGGATCCCTACATGTACGAGCAGTACTTC,CASSVGDPYMYEQYF
TRBJ1-2,TRBV12-5,NA,NA,TGTGCTAGTGGTTTGGGGGCAGCCTCAGGCTATGGCTACACCTTC,CASGLGAASGYGYTF